The source of this TCR beta chain is a study of blood T cell repertoires in COVID-19. Across the whole study: Sites across the United States, Italy and Spain contributed samples from acute and convalescent COVID-19. Sample material is recorded as cDNA or gDNA derived from T cells, B-cell-depleted T cells, or PBMCs.

As handled by the study authors: It was from reference gene primer amplification that nucleated cell counts were estimated. Here immunoSEQ multiplex PCR was the method, and the copy in TCRdb shows in-frame clones only, minus some. For V, J and clone size, that table is used; D and trimming come from the DNA. The sample yields around 170,000 clones, approximately 90% seen once. V gave up 4 bases and J gave up 1 base, with 11 bases separating them. The germline V gene has CDR1 SGDLS and CDR2 YYNGEE. The CDR3 is 14 residues long. This clone is a singleton in its sample. This clonotype originated in a man aged 60 to 69 with acute or convalescent COVID-19. The chain links TRBV9 to TRBJ1-1; D may be TRBD1 (6 bases). Specimen: peripheral blood. CDR3 in DNA: TGTGCCAGCAGCACCCGACAGGAGAACACTGAAGCTTTCTTT. Encoded protein: CASSTRQENTEAFF.